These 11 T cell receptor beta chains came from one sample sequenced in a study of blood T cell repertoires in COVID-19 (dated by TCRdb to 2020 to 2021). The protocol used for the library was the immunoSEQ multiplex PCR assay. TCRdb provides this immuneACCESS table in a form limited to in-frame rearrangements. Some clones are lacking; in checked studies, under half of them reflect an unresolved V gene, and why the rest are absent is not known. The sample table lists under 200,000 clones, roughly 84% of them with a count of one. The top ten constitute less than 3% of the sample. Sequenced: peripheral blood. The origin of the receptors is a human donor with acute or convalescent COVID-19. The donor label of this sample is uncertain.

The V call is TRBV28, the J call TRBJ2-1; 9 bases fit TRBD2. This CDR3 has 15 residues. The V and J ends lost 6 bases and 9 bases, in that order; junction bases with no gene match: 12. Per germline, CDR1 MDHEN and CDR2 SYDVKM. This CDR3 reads CASSLSGSALGEQFF. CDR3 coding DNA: TGTGCCAGCAGCCTTAGCGGGAGTGCATTGGGTGAGCAGTTCTTC.

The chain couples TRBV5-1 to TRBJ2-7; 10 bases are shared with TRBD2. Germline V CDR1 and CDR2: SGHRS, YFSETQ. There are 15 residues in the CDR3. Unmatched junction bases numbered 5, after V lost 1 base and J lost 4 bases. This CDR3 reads CASSLLAGVGYEQYF. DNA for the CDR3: TGCGCCAGCAGCTTGCTAGCGGGAGTAGGTTACGAGCAGTACTTC.

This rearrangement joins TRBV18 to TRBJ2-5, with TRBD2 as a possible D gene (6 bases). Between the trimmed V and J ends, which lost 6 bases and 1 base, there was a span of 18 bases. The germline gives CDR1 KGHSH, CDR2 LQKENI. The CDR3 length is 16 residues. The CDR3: CASSPFTGTPQETQYF. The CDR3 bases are TGTGCCAGCTCCCCCTTCACCGGGACTCCCCAAGAGACCCAGTACTTC.

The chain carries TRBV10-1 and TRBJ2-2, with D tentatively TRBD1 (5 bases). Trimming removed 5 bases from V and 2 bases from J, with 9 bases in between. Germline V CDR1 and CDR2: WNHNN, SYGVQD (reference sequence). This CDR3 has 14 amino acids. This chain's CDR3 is CASSTDINTGELFF. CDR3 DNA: TGCGCCAGCAGTACGGACATAAACACCGGGGAGCTGTTTTTT.

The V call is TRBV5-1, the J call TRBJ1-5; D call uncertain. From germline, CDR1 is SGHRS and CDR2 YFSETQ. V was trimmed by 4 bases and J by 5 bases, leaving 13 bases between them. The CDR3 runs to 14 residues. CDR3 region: CASSPTKGDQPQHF. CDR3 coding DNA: TGCGCCAGCAGCCCAACTAAAGGCGATCAGCCCCAGCATTTT.

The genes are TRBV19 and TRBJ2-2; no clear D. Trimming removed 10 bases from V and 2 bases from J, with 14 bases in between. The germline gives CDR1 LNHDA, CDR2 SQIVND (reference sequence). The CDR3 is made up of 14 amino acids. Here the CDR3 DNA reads TGTGCCACAGAGTGGGCTGTTAACACCGGGGAGCTGTTTTTT. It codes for CATEWAVNTGELFF.

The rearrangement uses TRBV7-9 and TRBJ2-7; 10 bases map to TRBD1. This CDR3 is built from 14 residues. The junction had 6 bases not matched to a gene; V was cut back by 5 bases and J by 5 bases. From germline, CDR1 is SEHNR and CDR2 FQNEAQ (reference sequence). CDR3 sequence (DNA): TGTGCCAGCAGCCATCCGGGACAGGGGAACGAGCAGTACTTC. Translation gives CASSHPGQGNEQYF.

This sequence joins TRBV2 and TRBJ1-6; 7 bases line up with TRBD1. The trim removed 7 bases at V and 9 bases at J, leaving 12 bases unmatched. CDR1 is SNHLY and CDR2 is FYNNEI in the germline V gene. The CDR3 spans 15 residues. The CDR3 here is CASNNPTGVSSPLHF. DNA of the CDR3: TGTGCCAGCAACAACCCAACAGGGGTCTCTTCACCCCTCCACTTT.

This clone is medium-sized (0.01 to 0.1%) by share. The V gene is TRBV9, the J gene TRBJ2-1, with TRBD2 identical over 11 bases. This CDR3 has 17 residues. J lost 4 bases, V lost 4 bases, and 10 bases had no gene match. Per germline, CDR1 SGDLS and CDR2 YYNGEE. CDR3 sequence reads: CASSPRLAGILYNEQFF. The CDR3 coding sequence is TGTGCCAGCAGCCCGAGACTAGCGGGGATCCTTTACAATGAGCAGTTCTTC.

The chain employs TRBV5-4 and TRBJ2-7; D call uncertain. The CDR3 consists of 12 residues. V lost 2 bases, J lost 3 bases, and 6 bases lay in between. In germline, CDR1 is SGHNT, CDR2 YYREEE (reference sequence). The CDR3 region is CASSFAGYEQYF. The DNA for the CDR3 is TGTGCCAGCAGCTTCGCCGGCTACGAGCAGTACTTC.

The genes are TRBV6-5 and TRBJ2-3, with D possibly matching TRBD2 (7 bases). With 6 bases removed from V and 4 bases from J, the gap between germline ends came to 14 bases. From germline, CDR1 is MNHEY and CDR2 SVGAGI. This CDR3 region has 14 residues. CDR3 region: CASRGGPLPDTQYF. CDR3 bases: TGTGCCAGCAGGGGGGGGCCCCTACCAGATACGCAGTATTTT.